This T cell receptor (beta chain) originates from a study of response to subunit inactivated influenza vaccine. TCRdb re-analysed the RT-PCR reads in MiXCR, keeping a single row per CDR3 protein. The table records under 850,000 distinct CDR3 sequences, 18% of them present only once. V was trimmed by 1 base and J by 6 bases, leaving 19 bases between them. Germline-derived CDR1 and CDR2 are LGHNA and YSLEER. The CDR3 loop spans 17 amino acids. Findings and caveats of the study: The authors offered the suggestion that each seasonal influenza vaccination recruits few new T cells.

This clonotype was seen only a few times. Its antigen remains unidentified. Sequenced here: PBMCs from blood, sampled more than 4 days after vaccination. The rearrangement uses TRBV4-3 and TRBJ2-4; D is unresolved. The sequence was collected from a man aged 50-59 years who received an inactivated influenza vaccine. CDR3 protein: CASSQAYPAAFLNIQYF. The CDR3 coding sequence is TGCGCCAGCAGCCAAGCTTATCCCGCGGCCTTTTTAAACATTCAGTACTTC.